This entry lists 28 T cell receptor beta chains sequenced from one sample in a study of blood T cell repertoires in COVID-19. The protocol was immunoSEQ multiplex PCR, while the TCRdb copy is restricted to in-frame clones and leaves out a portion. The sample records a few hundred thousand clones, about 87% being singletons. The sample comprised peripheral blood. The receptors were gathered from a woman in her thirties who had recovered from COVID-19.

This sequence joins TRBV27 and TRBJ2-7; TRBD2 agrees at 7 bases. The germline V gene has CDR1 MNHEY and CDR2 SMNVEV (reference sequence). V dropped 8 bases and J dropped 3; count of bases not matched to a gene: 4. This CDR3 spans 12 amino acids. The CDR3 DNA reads TGTGCCAGCGTCGGGGGGATCTACGAGCAGTACTTC. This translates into CASVGGIYEQYF.

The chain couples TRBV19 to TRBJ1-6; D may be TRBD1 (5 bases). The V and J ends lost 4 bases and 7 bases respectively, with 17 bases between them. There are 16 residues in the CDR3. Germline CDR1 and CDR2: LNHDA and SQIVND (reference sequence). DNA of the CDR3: TGTGCCAGTAGTAGAACGGACCCCTCAGGGAATTCACCCCTCCACTTT. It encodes CASSRTDPSGNSPLHF.

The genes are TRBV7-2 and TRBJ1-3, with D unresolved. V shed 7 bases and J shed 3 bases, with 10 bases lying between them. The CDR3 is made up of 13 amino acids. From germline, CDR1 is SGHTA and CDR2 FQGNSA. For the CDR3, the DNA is TGTGCCAGCACCTCCCGCGGTGGAAACACCATATATTTT. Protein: CASTSRGGNTIYF.

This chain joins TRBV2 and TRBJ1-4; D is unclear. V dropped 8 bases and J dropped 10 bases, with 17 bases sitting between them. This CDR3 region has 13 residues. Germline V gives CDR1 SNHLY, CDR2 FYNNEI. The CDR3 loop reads CASQPSTVGKLFF. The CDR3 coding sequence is TGTGCCAGCCAACCTTCTACGGTCGGAAAACTGTTTTTT. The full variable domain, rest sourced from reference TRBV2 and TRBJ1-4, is EPEVTQTPSHQVTQMGQEVILRCVPISNHLYFYWYRQILGQKVEFLVSFYNNEISEKSEIFDDQFSVERPDGSNFTLKIRSTKLEDSAMYFCASQPSTVGKLFFGSGTQLSVL.

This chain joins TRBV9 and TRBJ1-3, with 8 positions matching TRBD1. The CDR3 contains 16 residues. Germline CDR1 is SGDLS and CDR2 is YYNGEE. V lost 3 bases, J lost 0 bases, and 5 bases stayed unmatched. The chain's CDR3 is CASSGPGQGSGNTIYF. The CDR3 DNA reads TGTGCCAGCAGCGGGCCTGGACAGGGCTCTGGAAACACCATATATTTT.

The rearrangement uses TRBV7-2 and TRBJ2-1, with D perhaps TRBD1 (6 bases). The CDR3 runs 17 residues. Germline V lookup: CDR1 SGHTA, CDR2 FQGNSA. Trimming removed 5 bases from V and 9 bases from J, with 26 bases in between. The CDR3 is CASSLNPGQGPFGEQFF. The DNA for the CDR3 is TGTGCCAGCAGCCTCAACCCGGGACAAGGGCCCTTCGGTGAGCAGTTCTTC. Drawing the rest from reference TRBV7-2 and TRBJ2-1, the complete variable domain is GAGVSQSPSNKVTEKGKDVELRCDPISGHTALYWYRQSLGQGLEFLIYFQGNSAPDKSGLPSDRFSAERTGGSVSTLTIQRTQQEDSAVYLCASSLNPGQGPFGEQFFGPGTRLTVL.

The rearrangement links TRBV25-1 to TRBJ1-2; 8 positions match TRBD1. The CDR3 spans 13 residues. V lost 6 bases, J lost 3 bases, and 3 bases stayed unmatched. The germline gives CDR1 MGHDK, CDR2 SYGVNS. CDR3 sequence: CASRPTGDYGYTF. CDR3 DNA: TGTGCCAGCAGACCGACAGGGGACTATGGCTACACCTTC.

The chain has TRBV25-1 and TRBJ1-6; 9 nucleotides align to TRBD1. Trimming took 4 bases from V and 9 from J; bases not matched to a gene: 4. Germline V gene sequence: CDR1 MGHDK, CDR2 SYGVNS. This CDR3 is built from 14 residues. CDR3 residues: CASSVGTGSSPLHF. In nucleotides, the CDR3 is TGTGCCAGCAGTGTCGGGACAGGGAGTTCACCCCTCCACTTT.

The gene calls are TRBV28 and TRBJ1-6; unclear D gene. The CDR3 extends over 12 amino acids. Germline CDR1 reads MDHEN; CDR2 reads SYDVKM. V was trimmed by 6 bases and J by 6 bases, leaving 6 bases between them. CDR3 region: CASRESNSPLHF. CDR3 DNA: TGTGCCAGCAGAGAGAGTAATTCACCCCTCCACTTT.

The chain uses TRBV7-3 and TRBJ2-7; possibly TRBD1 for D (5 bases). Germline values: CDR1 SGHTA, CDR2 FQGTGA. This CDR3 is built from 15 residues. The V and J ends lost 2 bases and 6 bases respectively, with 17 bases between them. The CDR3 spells CASSLDSPGLGEQYF. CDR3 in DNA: TGTGCCAGCAGCTTAGATTCGCCAGGGCTGGGCGAGCAGTACTTC. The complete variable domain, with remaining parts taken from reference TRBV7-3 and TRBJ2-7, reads GAGVSQTPSNKVTEKGKYVELRCDPISGHTALYWYRQSLGQGPEFLIYFQGTGAADDSGLPNDRFFAVRPEGSVSTLKIQRTERGDSAVYLCASSLDSPGLGEQYFGPGTRLTVT.

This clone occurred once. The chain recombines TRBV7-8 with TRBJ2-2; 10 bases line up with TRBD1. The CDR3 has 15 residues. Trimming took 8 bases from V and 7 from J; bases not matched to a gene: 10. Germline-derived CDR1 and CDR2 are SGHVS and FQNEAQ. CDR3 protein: CASLGGQGRGGELFF. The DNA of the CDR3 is TGTGCCAGCCTGGGGGGACAGGGGAGGGGCGGGGAGCTGTTTTTT.

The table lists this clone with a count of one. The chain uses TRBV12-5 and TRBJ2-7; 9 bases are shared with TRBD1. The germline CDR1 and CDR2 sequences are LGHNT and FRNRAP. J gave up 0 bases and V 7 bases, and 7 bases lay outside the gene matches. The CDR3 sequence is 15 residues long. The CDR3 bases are TGTGCTAGTGATAAAGGGACAGGGAGCTCCTACGAGCAGTACTTC. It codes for CASDKGTGSSYEQYF.

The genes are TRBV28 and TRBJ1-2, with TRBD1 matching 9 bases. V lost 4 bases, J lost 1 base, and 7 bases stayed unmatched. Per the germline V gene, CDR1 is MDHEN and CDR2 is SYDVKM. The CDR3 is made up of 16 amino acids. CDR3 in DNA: TGTGCCAGCAGTTCCCGGGGACAGGGACGTAACTATGGCTACACCTTC. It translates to CASSSRGQGRNYGYTF.

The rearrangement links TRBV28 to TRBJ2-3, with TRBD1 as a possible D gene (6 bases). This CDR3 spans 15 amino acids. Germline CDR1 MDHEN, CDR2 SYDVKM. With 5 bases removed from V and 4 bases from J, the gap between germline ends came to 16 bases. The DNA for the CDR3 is TGTGCCAGCAGTCCGGTGGGGACAAATTCAGATACGCAGTATTTT. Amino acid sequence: CASSPVGTNSDTQYF.

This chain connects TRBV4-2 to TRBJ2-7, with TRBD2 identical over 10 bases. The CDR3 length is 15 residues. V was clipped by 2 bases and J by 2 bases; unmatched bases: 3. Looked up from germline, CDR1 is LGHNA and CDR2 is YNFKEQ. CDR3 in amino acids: CASSQLAGEPYEQYF. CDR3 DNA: TGTGCCAGCAGCCAACTAGCGGGGGAACCCTACGAGCAGTACTTC.

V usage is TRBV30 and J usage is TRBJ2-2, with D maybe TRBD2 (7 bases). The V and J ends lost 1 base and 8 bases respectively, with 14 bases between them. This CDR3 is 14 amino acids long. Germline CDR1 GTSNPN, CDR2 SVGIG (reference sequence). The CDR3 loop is CAWSARGAGGELFF. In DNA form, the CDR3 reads TGTGCCTGGAGTGCCCGGGGGGCCGGGGGGGAGCTGTTTTTT.

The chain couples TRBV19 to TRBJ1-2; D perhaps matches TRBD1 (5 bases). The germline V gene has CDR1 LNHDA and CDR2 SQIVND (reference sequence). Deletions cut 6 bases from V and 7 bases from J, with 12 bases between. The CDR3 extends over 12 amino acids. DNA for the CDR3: TGTGCCAGTAGGTCAGGGCACCGTGGCTACACCTTC. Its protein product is CASRSGHRGYTF.

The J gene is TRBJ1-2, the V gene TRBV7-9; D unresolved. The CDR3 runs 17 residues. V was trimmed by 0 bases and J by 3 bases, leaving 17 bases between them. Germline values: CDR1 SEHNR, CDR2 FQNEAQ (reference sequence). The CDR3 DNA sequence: TGTGCCAGCAGCTTAGCTTCGGATGGAGAATTTTACTATGGCTACACCTTC. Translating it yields CASSLASDGEFYYGYTF.

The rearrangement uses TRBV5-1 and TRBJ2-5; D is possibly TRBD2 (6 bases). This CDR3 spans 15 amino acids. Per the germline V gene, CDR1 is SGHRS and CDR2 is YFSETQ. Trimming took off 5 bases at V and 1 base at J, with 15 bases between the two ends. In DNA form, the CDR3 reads TGCGCCAGCAGGCGGAACGGGGGAGTCCAAGAGACCCAGTACTTC. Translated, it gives CASRRNGGVQETQYF.

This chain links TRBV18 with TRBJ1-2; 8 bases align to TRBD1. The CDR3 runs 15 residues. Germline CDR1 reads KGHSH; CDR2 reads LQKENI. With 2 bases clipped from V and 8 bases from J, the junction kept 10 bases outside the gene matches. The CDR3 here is CASSPYRGTGGGYTF. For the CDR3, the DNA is TGTGCCAGCTCACCATACCGCGGGACAGGTGGGGGCTACACCTTC.

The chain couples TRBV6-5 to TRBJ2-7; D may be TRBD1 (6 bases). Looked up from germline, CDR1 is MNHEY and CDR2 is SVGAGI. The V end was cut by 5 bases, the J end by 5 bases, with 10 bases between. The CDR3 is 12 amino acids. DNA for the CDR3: TGTGCCAGCAGTCAGGGGACGGACGAGCAGTACTTC. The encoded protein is CASSQGTDEQYF.

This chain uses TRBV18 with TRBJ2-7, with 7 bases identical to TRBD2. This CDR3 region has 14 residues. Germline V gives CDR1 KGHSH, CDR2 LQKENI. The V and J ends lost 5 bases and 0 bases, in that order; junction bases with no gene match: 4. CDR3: CASSFSGSSYEQYF. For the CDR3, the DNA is TGTGCCAGCTCATTTAGCGGGTCCTCCTACGAGCAGTACTTC. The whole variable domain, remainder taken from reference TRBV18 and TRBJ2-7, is NAGVMQNPRHLVRRRGQEARLRCSPMKGHSHVYWYRQLPEEGLKFMVYLQKENIIDESGMPKERFSAEFPKEGPSILRIQQVVRGDSAAYFCASSFSGSSYEQYFGPGTRLTVT.

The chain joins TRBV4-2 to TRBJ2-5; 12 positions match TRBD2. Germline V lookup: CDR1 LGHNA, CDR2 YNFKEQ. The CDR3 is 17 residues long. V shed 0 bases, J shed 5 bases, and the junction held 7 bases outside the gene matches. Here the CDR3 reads CASSQDQASGGAETQYF. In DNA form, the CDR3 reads TGTGCCAGCAGCCAAGATCAGGCTAGCGGGGGGGCCGAGACCCAGTACTTC.

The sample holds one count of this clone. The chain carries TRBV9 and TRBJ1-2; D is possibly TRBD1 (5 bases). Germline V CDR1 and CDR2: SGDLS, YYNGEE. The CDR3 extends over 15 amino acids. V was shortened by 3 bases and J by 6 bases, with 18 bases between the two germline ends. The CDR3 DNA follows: TGTGCCAGCAGCGCCCCGGACATGGCAGGGAATGGCTACACCTTC. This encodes CASSAPDMAGNGYTF. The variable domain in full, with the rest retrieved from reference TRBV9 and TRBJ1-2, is DSGVTQTPKHLITATGQRVTLRCSPRSGDLSVYWYQQSLDQGLQFLIQYYNGEERAKGNILERFSAQQFPDLHSELNLSSLELGDSALYFCASSAPDMAGNGYTFGSGTRLTVV.

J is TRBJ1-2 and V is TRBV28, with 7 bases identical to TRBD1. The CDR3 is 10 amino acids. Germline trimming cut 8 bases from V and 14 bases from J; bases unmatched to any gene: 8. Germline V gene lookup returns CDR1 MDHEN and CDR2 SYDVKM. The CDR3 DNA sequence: TGTGCCAGCGGCCAGAGGGGGCTAACCTTC. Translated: CASGQRGLTF.

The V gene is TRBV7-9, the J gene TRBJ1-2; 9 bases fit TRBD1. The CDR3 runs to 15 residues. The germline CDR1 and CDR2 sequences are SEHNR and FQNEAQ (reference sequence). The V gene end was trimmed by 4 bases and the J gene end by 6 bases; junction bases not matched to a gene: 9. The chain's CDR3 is CASSSGTGSKDGYTF. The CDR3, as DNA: TGTGCCAGCAGCTCTGGGACAGGGTCTAAGGATGGCTACACCTTC.

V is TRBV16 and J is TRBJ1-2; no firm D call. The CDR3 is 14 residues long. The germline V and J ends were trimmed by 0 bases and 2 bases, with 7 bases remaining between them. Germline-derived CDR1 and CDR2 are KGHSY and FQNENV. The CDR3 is CASSQSPENYGYTF. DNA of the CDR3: TGTGCCAGCAGCCAATCCCCGGAGAACTATGGCTACACCTTC.

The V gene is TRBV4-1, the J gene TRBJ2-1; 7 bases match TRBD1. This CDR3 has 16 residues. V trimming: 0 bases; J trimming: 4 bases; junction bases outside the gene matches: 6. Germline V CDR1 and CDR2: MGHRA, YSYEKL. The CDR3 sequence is CASSQERGRNYNEQFF. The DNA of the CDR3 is TGCGCCAGCAGCCAAGAAAGGGGGCGAAATTACAATGAGCAGTTCTTC.